These 17 T cell receptor beta chains came from one sample sequenced in a study of T cells in Graves' hyperthyroidism and ophthalmopathy. Amplified regions were TCR beta CDR3 sequences from RNA transcripts. An initial round of RT-PCR targeting the TCR CDR3 relied on the HTBI primer set. Via MiXCR, TCRdb re-called the multiplex PCR reads, giving one row per CDR3 protein. The sample lists 600,000 to 650,000 distinct CDR3 sequences; about a sixth were seen once. The specimen sequenced was blood. The receptors were sampled from a woman in her twenties or thirties with Graves' hyperthyroidism.

This chain links TRBV4-1 with TRBJ2-1; 13 bases are shared with TRBD2. V gave up 4 bases and J gave up 6 bases; unmatched junction bases: 9. The CDR3 contains 17 residues. The germline CDR1 and CDR2 sequences are MGHRA and YSYEKL. DNA of the CDR3: TGCGCCAGCAGCCCACTCGGACTAGCGGGAGCTCTCAATGAGCAGTTCTTC. Its translation: CASSPLGLAGALNEQFF.

This clonotype has ten or more counts. The gene calls are TRBV7-2 and TRBJ2-1, with 11 bases lining up with TRBD2. This CDR3 comprises 15 residues. Germline V gives CDR1 SGHTA, CDR2 FQGNSA. V was pared by 2 bases and J by 9 bases, with 6 bases of the junction left unmatched. This CDR3 is CASSLHTSGRGEQFF. The DNA of the CDR3 is TGTGCCAGCAGCTTACACACTAGCGGGAGAGGTGAGCAGTTCTTC.

This clonotype was seen only a few times. The gene calls are TRBV19 and TRBJ1-1; TRBD1 matches at 12 bases. This CDR3 has 16 amino acids. The germline V gene has CDR1 LNHDA and CDR2 SQIVND (reference sequence). The V and J ends lost 7 bases and 4 bases, in that order; junction bases with no gene match: 10. The CDR3 spells CASTARDRGLGTEAFF. In DNA, the CDR3 is TGTGCCAGTACCGCCCGGGACAGGGGGCTCGGCACTGAAGCTTTCTTT. The variable domain in full, with the rest retrieved from reference TRBV19 and TRBJ1-1, is DGGITQSPKYLFRKEGQNVTLSCEQNLNHDAMYWYRQDPGQGLRLIYYSQIVNDFQKGDIAEGYSVSREKKESFPLTVTSAQKNPTAFYLCASTARDRGLGTEAFFGQGTRLTVV.

The table lists this clonotype with many counts. The chain has TRBV7-2 and TRBJ2-7; 10 bases are a match to TRBD2. J gave up 3 bases and V 3 bases, and 5 bases lay outside the gene matches. The germline V gene encodes CDR1 SGHTA and CDR2 FQGNSA. The CDR3 is 15 residues long. For the CDR3, the DNA is TGTGCCAGCAGCTTTAGAGCGGGAGGGCGCTACGAGCAGTACTTC. This gives the protein CASSFRAGGRYEQYF.

A word on this clonotype: One end of the junction fails to match germline, which may point to a read error. This chain connects TRBV7-2 to TRBJ2-6; TRBD1 agrees at 8 bases. The CDR3 contains 15 residues. Germline V gene sequence: CDR1 SGHTA, CDR2 FQGNSA. CDR3 DNA sequence: TGTGCCGGCAGCCTCGGACAGGGTGGGGCCAACGTCCTGACTTTC. Amino acid sequence: CAGSLGQGGANVLTF. Together with reference TRBV7-2 and TRBJ2-6, the CDR3 gives the full variable domain: GAGVSQSPSNKVTEKGKDVELRCDPISGHTALYWYRQSLGQGLEFLIYFQGNSAPDKSGLPSDRFSAERTGGSVSTLTIQRTQQEDSAVYLCAGSLGQGGANVLTFGAGSRLTVL.

This clonotype was seen at least ten times. The chain recombines TRBV28 with TRBJ2-1, with 8 bases aligning to TRBD1. Germline V gene data show CDR1 as MDHEN and CDR2 as SYDVKM. V was clipped by 6 bases and J by 4 bases; unmatched bases: 8. This CDR3 contains 15 residues. The CDR3 here is CASRLGQGFYNEQFF. The DNA of the CDR3 is TGTGCCAGCAGATTAGGACAGGGCTTTTACAATGAGCAGTTCTTC.

This clonotype has just a few counts. The chain is built from TRBV13 and TRBJ2-7, with TRBD2 identical over 13 bases. V was pared by 5 bases and J by 4 bases, with 8 bases of the junction left unmatched. From germline, CDR1 is PRHDT and CDR2 FYEKMQ (reference sequence). The CDR3 runs to 16 residues. CDR3: CASSPQTSGRSYEQYF. CDR3 nucleotide sequence: TGTGCCAGCAGCCCACAGACTAGCGGGAGGTCTTACGAGCAGTACTTC.

Worth noting for this clonotype: A much larger clone sits a single nucleotide away, making a read error possible. This rearrangement joins TRBV28 to TRBJ2-7, with a possible D match to TRBD2 (6 bases). The germline V gene encodes CDR1 MDHEN and CDR2 SYDVKM. The CDR3 runs 13 residues. CDR3 region: CASSSGTSCEQYF. CDR3 nucleotides: TGTGCCAGCAGTTCCGGGACTTCCTGCGAGCAGTACTTC.

This rearrangement joins TRBV7-9 to TRBJ2-3, with a weak D call TRBD1 (5 bases). CDR1 SEHNR and CDR2 FQNEAQ come from the germline V gene (reference sequence). V was clipped by 5 bases and J by 0 bases, with 18 bases between them. The CDR3 runs to 17 residues. CDR3 sequence reads: CASSGQQVEHSTDTQYF. The DNA of the CDR3 is TGTGCCAGCAGCGGTCAACAGGTAGAACATAGCACAGATACGCAGTATTTT. The whole variable domain, filled in from reference TRBV7-9 and TRBJ2-3, reads DTGVSQNPRHKITKRGQNVTFRCDPISEHNRLYWYRQTLGQGPEFLTYFQNEAQLEKSRLLSDRFSAERPKGSFSTLEIQRTEQGDSAMYLCASSGQQVEHSTDTQYFGPGTRLTVL.

This clonotype was seen ten or more times. V usage is TRBV18 and J usage is TRBJ2-3; possibly TRBD1 for D (6 bases). The CDR3 totals 15 residues. Germline loops: CDR1 KGHSH, CDR2 LQKENI. Trimming pared 4 bases from V and 1 base from J, leaving 12 bases between. CDR3 amino acids: CASSLQTGGTDTQYF. In nucleotides, the CDR3 is TGTGCCAGCTCACTCCAGACAGGTGGCACAGATACGCAGTATTTT.

This clonotype was observed a few times. This chain links TRBV19 with TRBJ1-5; D is undetermined. Germline V gene data show CDR1 as LNHDA and CDR2 as SQIVND (reference sequence). With 2 bases removed from V and 1 base from J, the gap between germline ends came to 9 bases. This CDR3 has 15 residues. CDR3 DNA sequence: TGTGCCAGTAGTATAATGGGTATAAGCAATCAGCCCCAGCATTTT. It translates to CASSIMGISNQPQHF.

This clonotype showed up many times. The chain has TRBV3-1 and TRBJ2-2, with 7 positions matching TRBD2. The CDR3 is 14 amino acids. CDR1 is LGHDT and CDR2 is YNNKEL in the germline V gene (reference sequence). Germline trimming cut 4 bases from V and 2 bases from J; bases unmatched to any gene: 1. The CDR3, as DNA: TGTGCCAGCAGCCCGGGACTAAACACCGGGGAGCTGTTTTTT. Encoded protein: CASSPGLNTGELFF.

This chain uses TRBV28 with TRBJ2-2; tentatively, D is TRBD1 or TRBD2 (6 bases each). This CDR3 has 16 amino acids. Germline lookup yields CDR1 MDHEN and CDR2 SYDVKM. With 6 bases removed from V and 4 bases from J, the gap between germline ends came to 18 bases. The CDR3 region is CASSPDGGYITGELFF. The CDR3 DNA sequence: TGTGCCAGCAGCCCCGACGGGGGCTACATCACCGGGGAGCTGTTTTTT.

V and J are TRBV10-3 and TRBJ2-1; 8 nucleotides agree with TRBD1. V gave up 10 bases and J gave up 5 bases; unmatched junction bases: 13. The CDR3 extends over 15 amino acids. The germline gives CDR1 ENHRY, CDR2 SYGVKD. CDR3 protein: CATSTVTGGDNEQFF. For the CDR3, the DNA is TGTGCCACCTCCACGGTAACAGGGGGAGACAATGAGCAGTTCTTC.

The gene calls are TRBV5-6 and TRBJ2-7, with 9 bases matching TRBD1. Germline CDR1 reads SGHDT; CDR2 reads YYEEEE. V gave up 4 bases and J gave up 2 bases; unmatched junction bases: 4. There are 14 residues in the CDR3. CDR3 amino acids: CASSRDRETYEQYF. The CDR3 nucleotides are TGTGCCAGCAGCCGGGACAGGGAGACCTACGAGCAGTACTTC.

This clonotype was counted ten times or more. This sequence joins TRBV6-1 and TRBJ2-7; 10 bases are a match to TRBD2. The germline CDR1 and CDR2 sequences are MNHNS and SASEGT. The CDR3 spans 17 residues. The J segment lost 0 bases and the V segment lost 1 base, leaving 6 bases of the junction unmatched. This CDR3 reads CASSEGEGTSDSYEQYF. The CDR3 bases are TGTGCCAGCAGTGAAGGGGAGGGGACTAGCGACTCCTACGAGCAGTACTTC.

The J gene is TRBJ1-3, the V gene TRBV12-3 or TRBV12-4; D might be TRBD1 (5 bases). CDR3 size: 14 residues. The germline V and J ends were trimmed by 6 bases and 4 bases, with 13 bases remaining between them. CDR3 DNA sequence: TGTGCCAGCAGCAAGCAGGGCGGGGGAAACACCATATATTTT. Its protein is CASSKQGGGNTIYF.